The 22 T cell receptor beta chains presented below share a single source sample, sequenced in a study of glioma-infiltrating T cells. The iRepertoire nested amplicon-rescue multiplex PCR amplified TCR alpha and beta CDR3s from RNA. A single record per CDR3 protein comes from TCRdb applying MiXCR to the multiplex PCR reads. The table records 1,800 or so distinct CDR3 sequences, less than 35% of them present only once. Sequenced material: glioma tissue, nonneoplastic brain tissue, or PBMCs (not recorded which). These receptors were obtained from a human donor with low-grade glioma or glioblastoma, undergoing nonglioma brain surgery, or in good health (not recorded which).

This chain joins TRBV30 and TRBJ2-1; TRBD2 matches 11 bases. The trim removed 6 bases at V and 4 bases at J, leaving 20 bases unmatched. The CDR3 is 19 amino acids. Germline V lookup: CDR1 GTSNPN, CDR2 SVGIG (reference sequence). The CDR3 DNA reads TGTGCCTGCCACGGGACTTCTAGCGGGAGGTTACGGATTTACAATGAGCAGTTCTTC. This codes for CACHGTSSGRLRIYNEQFF.

As to this clonotype: Since a much larger clone is just one base distant, this may be a read error. The gene calls are TRBV28 and TRBJ1-1; TRBD1 aligns across 9 bases. V lost 6 bases to trimming and J lost 4 bases; unmatched junction nucleotides: 9. CDR1 and CDR2 from the germline V gene are MDHEN and SYDVKM. The CDR3 extends over 15 amino acids. The DNA for the CDR3 is TGTGCCAGCAGGAGCAACGGGACAGGGATCACTGAAGCTTTCTTT. It is translated as CASRSNGTGITEAFF.

Sample share makes this clonotype medium-sized. The chain links TRBV6-4 to TRBJ1-1; D is ambiguous. Germline assignment: CDR1 MRHNA and CDR2 SNTAGT. The V end was cut by 4 bases, the J end by 1 base, with 10 bases between. The CDR3 runs to 14 residues. The CDR3 DNA is TGTGCCAGCAGTGGGAAGAGACAGAACACTGAAGCTTTCTTT. It specifies CASSGKRQNTEAFF.

Concerning this clonotype itself: A read error may explain this, as a much larger clone is one base away. The chain has TRBV29-1 and TRBJ1-5, with D hard to call. V was clipped by 1 base and J by 7 bases, with 11 bases between them. The CDR3 consists of 13 residues. Germline V gene data show CDR1 as SQVTM and CDR2 as ANQGSEA. The CDR3 region is CSVEGGRAQPQHF. For the CDR3, the DNA is TGCAGCGTTGAAGGGGGAAGAGCGCAGCCCCAGCATTTT. The whole variable domain, remainder taken from reference TRBV29-1 and TRBJ1-5, is SAVISQKPSRDICQRGTSLTIQCQVDSQVTMMFWYRQQPGQSLTLIATANQGSEATYESGFVIDKFPISRPNLTFSTLTVSNMSPEDSSIYLCSVEGGRAQPQHFGDGTRLSIL.

This clonotype ranks as medium-sized. The genes are TRBV20-1 and TRBJ2-1, with TRBD2 matching over 11 bases. Trimming removed 3 bases from V and 3 bases from J; junction bases left unmatched: 1. The CDR3 spans 14 residues. From germline, CDR1 is DFQATT and CDR2 SNEGSKA (reference sequence). CDR3 nucleotides: TGCAGTGCTAGCACTAGCGGGAGCTACAATGAGCAGTTCTTC. Translated: CSASTSGSYNEQFF.

Notes on this clonotype: This may be a read error, as it is one base from a much larger clone. This chain links TRBV28 with TRBJ2-1; TRBD2 matches 12 bases. The germline V gene has CDR1 MDHEN and CDR2 SYDVKM. This CDR3 has 14 residues. Unmatched junction bases numbered 3, after V lost 5 bases and J lost 7 bases. CDR3 bases: TGTGCCAGCAGTCGACTAGCGGGAGTTAATGAGCAGTTCTTC. Residues: CASSRLAGVNEQFF.

This clonotype was recorded a few times. The CDR3 DNA reads as TGTGCCAGCAGCTCAACCGGGCCTTATCCCTACAATGAGCAGTTCTTC. Translating it yields CASSSTGPYPYNEQFF. The rearrangement uses TRBV7-3 and TRBJ2-1, with D unclear. V was trimmed by 4 bases and J by 2 bases, leaving 15 bases between them. The CDR3 extends over 16 amino acids. Germline CDR1 reads SGHTA; CDR2 reads FQGTGA. Variable domain in full (rest from reference TRBV7-3 and TRBJ2-1): GAGVSQTPSNKVTEKGKYVELRCDPISGHTALYWYRQSLGQGPEFLIYFQGTGAADDSGLPNDRFFAVRPEGSVSTLKIQRTERGDSAVYLCASSSTGPYPYNEQFFGPGTRLTVL.

Concerning this clonotype: This may be a read error: a much more frequent sequence differs by one nucleotide. V is TRBV4-1 and J is TRBJ1-1, with no clear D. The CDR3 has 14 residues. V shed 3 bases and J shed 0 bases, with 8 bases lying between them. Germline CDR1 and CDR2: MGHRA and YSYEKL. CDR3 DNA: TGCGCCAGCAGCCACCTCGGGATGAACACTGAAGCTTTCTTT. The encoded protein is CASSHLGMNTEAFF.

The chain joins TRBV7-8 to TRBJ1-1; weak D call: TRBD1 (6 bases). The CDR3 has 16 amino acids. Trimming took 4 bases from V and 1 from J, leaving 16 bases between them. In germline, CDR1 is SGHVS, CDR2 FQNEAQ. The CDR3 sequence is CASSSTRGAGNTEAFF. CDR3 sequence (DNA): TGTGCCAGCAGCTCCACAAGGGGGGCGGGGAACACTGAAGCTTTCTTT.

The sample holds a few counts of this clonotype. The chain has TRBV4-3 and TRBJ2-7, with 7 bases that match TRBD2. CDR3 length equals 17 residues. Germline-derived CDR1 and CDR2 are LGHNA and YSLEER. J was trimmed by 6 bases and V by 1 base; bases with no gene match: 15. CDR3 bases: TGCGCCAGCAGCCAAGTTTATATCCCCGGGAGGACCGGCGAGCAGTACTTC. Its translation is CASSQVYIPGRTGEQYF.

In this sample, this clonotype is medium-sized. A single base separates this from a much larger clone, so it may be a read error. This chain uses TRBV7-2 with TRBJ2-3, with TRBD2 identical over 8 bases. CDR3 size: 14 residues. From germline, CDR1 is SGHTA and CDR2 FQGNSA. The CDR3 loop reads CAISLGTSFDTQYF. The CDR3 DNA is TGTGCCATCAGCTTGGGGACTAGTTTCGATACGCAGTATTTT.

This clonotype is medium-sized by share. The chain links TRBV5-1 to TRBJ1-1; D is ambiguous. Germline V gene sequence: CDR1 SGHRS, CDR2 YFSETQ. Deletions cut 2 bases from V and 0 bases from J, with 2 bases between. CDR3 length equals 12 residues. CDR3 protein: CASSLMNTEAFF. In DNA, the CDR3 is TGCGCCAGCAGCTTAATGAACACTGAAGCTTTCTTT.

This clonotype is large. V is TRBV6-6 and J is TRBJ2-5; 8 bases match TRBD1. This CDR3 comprises 16 residues. The germline gives CDR1 MNHNY, CDR2 SVGAGI (reference sequence). V was pared by 0 bases and J by 2 bases, with 5 bases of the junction left unmatched. The CDR3 DNA reads TGTGCCAGCAGTTACTCGGGACAGGTGTATCAAGAGACCCAGTACTTC. Protein: CASSYSGQVYQETQYF.

This clonotype showed up just a few times. The V gene is TRBV19, the J gene TRBJ1-2; the D is unclear. The CDR3 has 13 residues. Germline V gene lookup returns CDR1 LNHDA and CDR2 SQIVND (reference sequence). Trimming pared 7 bases from V and 2 bases from J, leaving 11 bases between. The chain's CDR3 is CASNAWPNYGYTF. The CDR3 nucleotides are TGTGCCAGTAACGCGTGGCCAAACTATGGCTACACCTTC.

By share, this clonotype ranks as medium-sized. The gene calls are TRBV2 and TRBJ1-1; 11 bases are shared with TRBD1. Germline loops: CDR1 SNHLY, CDR2 FYNNEI. Losses at the gene ends were 4 bases for V and 1 base for J; bases not matched to a gene: 5. The CDR3 has 16 residues. As DNA, the CDR3 is TGTGCCAGCAGTGCCGGACAGGGGGCGGAGAACACTGAAGCTTTCTTT. Its translation: CASSAGQGAENTEAFF.

By proportion, this clonotype is medium-sized. V usage is TRBV15 and J usage is TRBJ2-1, with 8 bases lining up with TRBD2. Germline V lookup: CDR1 LNHNV, CDR2 YYDKDF (reference sequence). The ends lost 0 bases at V and 7 bases at J; junction bases unmatched: 11. The CDR3 spans 17 residues. The CDR3 loop is CATSRDRGGRPRNEQFF. The CDR3 DNA reads TGTGCCACCAGCAGAGATCGCGGCGGGAGGCCTCGGAATGAGCAGTTCTTC.

V is TRBV12-3 or TRBV12-4 and J is TRBJ1-2, with D unresolved. The CDR3 has 12 residues. Trimming took off 9 bases at V and 8 bases at J, with 16 bases between the two ends. CDR3 DNA: TGTGCCAGGAGTCCCACAGTGTTCGGCTACACCTTC. It translates to CARSPTVFGYTF.

This clonotype was seen only a few times. This chain links TRBV12-3 or TRBV12-4 with TRBJ2-7, with 7 bases lining up with TRBD1. The CDR3 runs 16 residues. V was clipped by 5 bases and J by 0 bases; unmatched bases: 10. CDR3 coding DNA: TGTGCCAGCAGTACCGGGACAGCGTACCTCTCCTACGAGCAGTACTTC. Translated: CASSTGTAYLSYEQYF.

This clonotype rates as medium-sized. This chain connects TRBV20-1 to TRBJ2-1; 7 bases fit TRBD2. V lost 3 bases, J lost 2 bases, and 7 bases stayed unmatched. CDR1 and CDR2 (germline): DFQATT, SNEGSKA (reference sequence). The CDR3 consists of 15 residues. The CDR3 nucleotides are TGCAGTGCTAGGGCTGAGGGAGGGCCCTACAATGAGCAGTTCTTC. Its protein product is CSARAEGGPYNEQFF.

This clonotype is labeled as medium-sized. The CDR3 region is CASSQGLSSYEQYF. CDR3 DNA: TGCGCCAGCAGCCAAGGTCTGTCCTCCTACGAGCAGTACTTC. The chain uses TRBV4-3 and TRBJ2-7, with D hard to call. This CDR3 comprises 14 residues. The germline V gene has CDR1 LGHNA and CDR2 YSLEER. Trimming left V 1 base short and J 0 bases short, with 7 bases between.

Comments on this clonotype: Being one base from a much bigger clone, this may be a read error. This rearrangement joins TRBV20-1 to TRBJ2-3; unclear D gene. Germline CDR1 reads DFQATT; CDR2 reads SNEGSKA (reference sequence). The CDR3 length is 12 residues. Trimming removed 5 bases at V and 7 bases at J, with 13 bases between. The CDR3: CSAVPGFYTQYF. The CDR3 DNA is TGCAGTGCTGTACCGGGTTTCTATACGCAGTATTTT.

This clonotype was seen a handful of times. V is TRBV19 and J is TRBJ1-1; no clear D. The CDR3 spans 13 residues. Between the trimmed V and J ends, which lost 6 bases and 0 bases, there was a span of 8 bases. Germline loops: CDR1 LNHDA, CDR2 SQIVND (reference sequence). CDR3 DNA: TGTGCCAGTAGCTTCGTAATGAACACTGAAGCTTTCTTT. It translates to CASSFVMNTEAFF.